Listed below are T cell receptor beta chains from one sample, sequenced in a study of CD8 T cells in ankylosing spondylitis. TCRdb re-analysed the 5' RACE reads in MiXCR, keeping a single row per CDR3 protein. Of 200,000 to 250,000 distinct CDR3 sequences in the sample, about 26% were seen once. Source material: blood, either unsorted or a sorted T cell fraction (not recorded which). These receptors were taken from a male donor with ankylosing spondylitis or in good health (not recorded which). Each CDR3 is given with its conserved first and last residue. Each record gives: clone size, CDR3 length, J gene, V gene, CDR3 protein. Not every row has a clone size; where given, it reads once, few, many or a size class.

clone_size: many; cdr3_length: 16; j_call: TRBJ1-1; v_call: TRBV5-1; cdr3_aa: CASSLSGTGADTEAFF
clone_size: NA; cdr3_length: 15; j_call: TRBJ2-7; v_call: TRBV7-2; cdr3_aa: CASSLAPGISYEQYF
clone_size: many; cdr3_length: 15; j_call: TRBJ2-5; v_call: TRBV6-2/TRBV6-3; cdr3_aa: CASKGFGSSQETQYF
clone_size: many; cdr3_length: 13; j_call: TRBJ1-1; v_call: TRBV29-1; cdr3_aa: CSVAAAGNTEAFF
clone_size: NA; cdr3_length: 13; j_call: TRBJ2-3; v_call: TRBV4-3; cdr3_aa: CASSPRARDTQYF
clone_size: NA; cdr3_length: 15; j_call: TRBJ2-7; v_call: TRBV20-1; cdr3_aa: CSAPRVWGTVYEQYF
clone_size: many; cdr3_length: 11; j_call: TRBJ2-7; v_call: TRBV5-1; cdr3_aa: CASSAHYEQYF
clone_size: many; cdr3_length: 17; j_call: TRBJ1-1; v_call: TRBV4-1; cdr3_aa: CASSQVPVGRRNTEAFF
clone_size: NA; cdr3_length: 16; j_call: TRBJ2-5; v_call: TRBV3-1; cdr3_aa: CASSHGTSGRRETQYF
clone_size: NA; cdr3_length: 15; j_call: TRBJ2-1; v_call: TRBV6-2/TRBV6-3; cdr3_aa: CASRALVANPNEQFF
clone_size: few; cdr3_length: 13; j_call: TRBJ2-5; v_call: TRBV20-1; cdr3_aa: CSARRDRGETQYF
clone_size: many; cdr3_length: 17; j_call: TRBJ2-1; v_call: TRBV6-5; cdr3_aa: CASSYSNLAGPYNEQFF
clone_size: few; cdr3_length: 14; j_call: TRBJ2-7; v_call: TRBV6-5; cdr3_aa: CASSYTKTEGEQYF
clone_size: many; cdr3_length: 16; j_call: TRBJ2-3; v_call: TRBV5-1; cdr3_aa: CASSPRGAASTDTQYF
clone_size: many; cdr3_length: 15; j_call: TRBJ2-2; v_call: TRBV12-3/TRBV12-4; cdr3_aa: CASSYGTGSTGELFF
clone_size: NA; cdr3_length: 16; j_call: TRBJ2-5; v_call: TRBV7-2; cdr3_aa: CASSPPWASGKETQYF
clone_size: few; cdr3_length: 16; j_call: TRBJ2-5; v_call: TRBV20-1; cdr3_aa: CSARGSVRVPQETQYF
clone_size: many; cdr3_length: 15; j_call: TRBJ2-1; v_call: TRBV10-3; cdr3_aa: CAISELAAPGDEQFF
clone_size: few; cdr3_length: 14; j_call: TRBJ2-3; v_call: TRBV20-1; cdr3_aa: CSAKVGARVDTQYF
clone_size: few; cdr3_length: 15; j_call: TRBJ2-7; v_call: TRBV5-1; cdr3_aa: CASSLVRMGSYEQYF
clone_size: many; cdr3_length: 19; j_call: TRBJ2-4; v_call: TRBV6-5; cdr3_aa: CASSYSAGGPSFAKNIQYF
clone_size: many; cdr3_length: 16; j_call: TRBJ2-1; v_call: TRBV5-1; cdr3_aa: CASSVGGSGSGNEQFF
clone_size: NA; cdr3_length: 16; j_call: TRBJ2-2; v_call: TRBV27; cdr3_aa: CASSLPPGANTGELFF
clone_size: few; cdr3_length: 19; j_call: TRBJ2-1; v_call: TRBV4-3; cdr3_aa: CASSHQTAALGAAGNEQFF
clone_size: many; cdr3_length: 14; j_call: TRBJ2-1; v_call: TRBV18; cdr3_aa: CASSPTGGGSEQFF
clone_size: NA; cdr3_length: 14; j_call: TRBJ2-5; v_call: TRBV5-1; cdr3_aa: CASSPGSGMETQYF
clone_size: many; cdr3_length: 15; j_call: TRBJ1-5; v_call: TRBV10-3; cdr3_aa: CAISESGQGNQPQHF
clone_size: NA; cdr3_length: 16; j_call: TRBJ2-1; v_call: TRBV20-1; cdr3_aa: CCASGRGTSRDNEQFF
clone_size: NA; cdr3_length: 16; j_call: TRBJ2-3; v_call: TRBV12-3/TRBV12-4; cdr3_aa: CASSFLGVDPTDTQYF
clone_size: NA; cdr3_length: 14; j_call: TRBJ2-7; v_call: TRBV27; cdr3_aa: CASSPAEIYHEQYF
clone_size: many; cdr3_length: 13; j_call: TRBJ2-5; v_call: TRBV11-2; cdr3_aa: CASSSTESETQYF
clone_size: once; cdr3_length: 14; j_call: TRBJ1-1; v_call: TRBV12-3/TRBV12-4; cdr3_aa: CASTRTPRVTEAFF
clone_size: few; cdr3_length: 13; j_call: TRBJ2-1; v_call: TRBV20-1; cdr3_aa: CSVGGVSYNEQFF
clone_size: many; cdr3_length: 18; j_call: TRBJ2-6; v_call: TRBV4-2; cdr3_aa: CASSQPGQGISGANVLTF
clone_size: few; cdr3_length: 14; j_call: TRBJ2-5; v_call: TRBV12-3/TRBV12-4; cdr3_aa: CASSLRGADGTQYF
clone_size: many; cdr3_length: 16; j_call: TRBJ2-7; v_call: TRBV6-5; cdr3_aa: CASSLITGTGLVEQYF
clone_size: NA; cdr3_length: 15; j_call: TRBJ1-4; v_call: TRBV4-3; cdr3_aa: CASSQGVGGNEKLFF
clone_size: NA; cdr3_length: 15; j_call: TRBJ2-7; v_call: TRBV6-1; cdr3_aa: CASSQHDRGQYEQYF
clone_size: NA; cdr3_length: 12; j_call: TRBJ2-7; v_call: TRBV20-1; cdr3_aa: CMVSGSSYEQYF
clone_size: many; cdr3_length: 13; j_call: TRBJ2-1; v_call: TRBV20-1; cdr3_aa: CSARFRSYNEQFF
clone_size: many; cdr3_length: 17; j_call: TRBJ2-1; v_call: TRBV7-3; cdr3_aa: CASSRRRKDRTGNEQFF
clone_size: many; cdr3_length: 13; j_call: TRBJ2-7; v_call: TRBV11-3; cdr3_aa: CASSLSYFNEQYF